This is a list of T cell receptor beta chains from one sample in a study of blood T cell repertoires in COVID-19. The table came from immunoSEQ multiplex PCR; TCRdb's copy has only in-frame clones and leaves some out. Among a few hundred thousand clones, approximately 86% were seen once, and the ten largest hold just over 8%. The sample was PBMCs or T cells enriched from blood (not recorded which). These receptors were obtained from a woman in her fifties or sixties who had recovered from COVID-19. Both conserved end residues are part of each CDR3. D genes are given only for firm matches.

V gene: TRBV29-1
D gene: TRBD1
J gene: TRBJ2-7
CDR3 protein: CSVEGTGLNEQYF
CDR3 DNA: TGCAGCGTTGAAGGGACAGGGCTCAACGAGCAGTACTTC

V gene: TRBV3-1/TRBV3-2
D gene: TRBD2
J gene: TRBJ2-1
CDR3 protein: CASSQDRASGTFF
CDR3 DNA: TGTGCCAGCAGCCAAGATCGGGCTAGCGGGACGTTCTTC

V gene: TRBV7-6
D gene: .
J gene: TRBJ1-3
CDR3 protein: CASSPNTRAGNTIYF
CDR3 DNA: TGTGCCAGCAGCCCTAATACCAGGGCAGGAAACACCATATATTTT

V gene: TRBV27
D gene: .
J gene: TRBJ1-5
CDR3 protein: CASSLPGGYRERGSNQPQHF
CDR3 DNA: TGTGCCAGCAGTCTCCCGGGGGGTTACAGGGAGAGAGGTAGCAATCAGCCCCAGCATTTT

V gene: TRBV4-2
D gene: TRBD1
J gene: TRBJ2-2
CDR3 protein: CASSQDVPGGTGELFF
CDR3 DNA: TGTGCCAGCAGCCAAGATGTGCCAGGGGGCACCGGGGAGCTGTTTTTT

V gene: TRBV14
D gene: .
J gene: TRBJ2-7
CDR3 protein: CASSQAQASSYEQYF
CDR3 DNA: TGTGCCAGCAGCCAAGCCCAGGCGAGCTCCTACGAGCAGTACTTC

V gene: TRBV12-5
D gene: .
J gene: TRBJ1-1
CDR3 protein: CASAQGGTEAFF
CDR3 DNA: TGTGCTAGTGCCCAAGGGGGAACTGAAGCTTTCTTT

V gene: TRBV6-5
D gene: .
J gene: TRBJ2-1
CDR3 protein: CASSYAGPYNEQFF
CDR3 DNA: TGTGCCAGCAGTTACGCGGGCCCCTACAATGAGCAGTTCTTC

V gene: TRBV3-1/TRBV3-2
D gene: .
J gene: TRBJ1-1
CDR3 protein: CASSQGLLNTEAFF
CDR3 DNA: TGTGCCAGCAGCCAAGGACTCCTGAACACTGAAGCTTTCTTT

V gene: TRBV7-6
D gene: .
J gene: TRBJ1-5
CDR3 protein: CASSSGTSNQPQHF
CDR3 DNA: TGTGCCAGCAGCTCCGGGACATCTAATCAGCCCCAGCATTTT

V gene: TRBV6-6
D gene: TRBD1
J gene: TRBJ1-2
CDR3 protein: CASSSTGGGYGYTF
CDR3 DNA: TGTGCCAGCAGTTCGACAGGGGGCGGCTATGGCTACACCTTC

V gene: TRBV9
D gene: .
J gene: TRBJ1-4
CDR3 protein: CASSAGRGGTNEKLFF
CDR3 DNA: TGTGCCAGCAGCGCGGGACGCGGGGGAACTAATGAAAAACTGTTTTTT

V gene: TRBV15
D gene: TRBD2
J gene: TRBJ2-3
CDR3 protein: CATSLGTSVDTQYF
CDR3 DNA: TGTGCCACCAGCCTGGGGACTAGCGTCGATACGCAGTATTTT

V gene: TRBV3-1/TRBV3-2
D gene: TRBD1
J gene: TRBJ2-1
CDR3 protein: CASSPGTGRDEQFF
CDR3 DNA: TGTGCCAGCAGCCCTGGGACAGGGCGGGATGAGCAGTTCTTC

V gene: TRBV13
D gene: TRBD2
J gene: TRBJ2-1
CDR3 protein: CASSLTSGANYNEQFF
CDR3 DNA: TGTGCCAGCAGCTTAACTAGCGGGGCAAATTACAATGAGCAGTTCTTC